This T cell receptor beta chain is from a study of neurological immune-mediated disorders. Study-level points and caveats: Among expanded clones, no CDR3 amino acid sequences were shared across subjects, a pattern suggesting private repertoires in all groups.

This clonotype came up many times. Its cognate antigen is unknown. The CDR3 has 15 amino acids. Between the trimmed V and J ends, which lost 6 bases and 0 bases, there was a span of 12 bases. Germline lookup yields CDR1 SNHLY and CDR2 FYNNEI. By 5'RACE with 10-nucleotide random UMIs, the cDNA was made. The output of every sequencing run exceeded 170 million TCR-beta sequences, derived from 15-18 subjects. TCRdb itself ran the 5' RACE reads through MiXCR, one entry per CDR3 protein. The sample contains around 17,000 distinct CDR3 sequences, less than 25% of which appear only once. What was sequenced was PBMCs. The TCR was taken from a middle-aged man in good health. This chain links TRBV2 with TRBJ2-4, with no clear D. The CDR3 DNA is TGTGCCAGCAGCCGAACCCTATTAGCCAAAAACATTCAGTACTTC. It yields the protein CASSRTLLAKNIQYF. Variable domain in full (rest from reference TRBV2 and TRBJ2-4): EPEVTQTPSHQVTQMGQEVILRCVPISNHLYFYWYRQILGQKVEFLVSFYNNEISEKSEIFDDQFSVERPDGSNFTLKIRSTKLEDSAMYFCASSRTLLAKNIQYFGAGTRLSVL.